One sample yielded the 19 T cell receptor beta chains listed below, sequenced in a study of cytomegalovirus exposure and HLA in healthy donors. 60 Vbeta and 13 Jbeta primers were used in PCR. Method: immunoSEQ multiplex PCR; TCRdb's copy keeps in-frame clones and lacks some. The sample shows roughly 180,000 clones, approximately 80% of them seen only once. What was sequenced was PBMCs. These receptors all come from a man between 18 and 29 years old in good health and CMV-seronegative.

This CDR3 is CAASRDRGREQYF. CDR3 nucleotides: TGTGCCGCCTCCCGGGACAGGGGGCGGGAGCAGTACTTC. The rearrangement links TRBV30 to TRBJ2-7; TRBD1 matches at 12 bases. The CDR3 is made up of 13 amino acids. Germline V gives CDR1 GTSNPN, CDR2 SVGIG (reference sequence). With V trimmed by 8 bases and J by 7 bases, 9 bases remained unmatched.

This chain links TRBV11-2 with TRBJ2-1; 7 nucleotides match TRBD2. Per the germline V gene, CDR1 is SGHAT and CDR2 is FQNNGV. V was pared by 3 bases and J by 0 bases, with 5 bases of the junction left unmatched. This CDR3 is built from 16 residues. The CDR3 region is CASSFGTGGSYNEQFF. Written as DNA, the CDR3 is TGTGCCAGCAGCTTTGGAACGGGGGGCTCCTACAATGAGCAGTTCTTC.

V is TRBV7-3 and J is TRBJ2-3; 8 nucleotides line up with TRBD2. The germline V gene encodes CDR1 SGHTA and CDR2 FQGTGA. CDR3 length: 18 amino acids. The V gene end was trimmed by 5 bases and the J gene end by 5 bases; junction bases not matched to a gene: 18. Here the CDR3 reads CASSPHREGRFIGDTQYF. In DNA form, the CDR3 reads TGTGCCAGCAGCCCCCACCGGGAGGGCCGCTTTATAGGAGATACGCAGTATTTT.

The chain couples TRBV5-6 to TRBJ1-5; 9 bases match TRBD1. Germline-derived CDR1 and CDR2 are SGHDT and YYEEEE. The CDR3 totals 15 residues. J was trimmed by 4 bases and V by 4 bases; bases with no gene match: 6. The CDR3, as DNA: TGTGCCAGCAGCGGACAGGGGAAAGGGAATCAGCCCCAGCATTTT. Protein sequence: CASSGQGKGNQPQHF.

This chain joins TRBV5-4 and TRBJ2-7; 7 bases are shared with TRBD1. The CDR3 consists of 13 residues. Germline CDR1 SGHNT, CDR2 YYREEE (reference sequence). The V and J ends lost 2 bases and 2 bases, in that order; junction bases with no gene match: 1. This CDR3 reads CASSFGQAYEQYF. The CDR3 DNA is TGTGCCAGCAGCTTTGGACAGGCCTACGAGCAGTACTTC.

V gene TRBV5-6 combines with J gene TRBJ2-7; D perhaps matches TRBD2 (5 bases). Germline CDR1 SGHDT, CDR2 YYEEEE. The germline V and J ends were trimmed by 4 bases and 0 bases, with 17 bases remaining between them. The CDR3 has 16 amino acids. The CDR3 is CASSQGFSVSSYEQYF. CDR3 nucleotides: TGTGCCAGCAGCCAAGGGTTTAGCGTAAGCTCCTACGAGCAGTACTTC. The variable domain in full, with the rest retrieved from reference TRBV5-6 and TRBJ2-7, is DAGVTQSPTHLIKTRGQQVTLRCSPKSGHDTVSWYQQALGQGPQFIFQYYEEEERQRGNFPDRFSGHQFPNYSSELNVNALLLGDSALYLCASSQGFSVSSYEQYFGPGTRLTVT.

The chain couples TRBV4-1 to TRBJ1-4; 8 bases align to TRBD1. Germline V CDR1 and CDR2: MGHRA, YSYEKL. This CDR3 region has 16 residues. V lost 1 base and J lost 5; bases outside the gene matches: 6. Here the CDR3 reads CASSQVMTGVNEKLFF. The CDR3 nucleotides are TGCGCCAGCAGCCAAGTCATGACAGGGGTAAATGAAAAACTGTTTTTT.

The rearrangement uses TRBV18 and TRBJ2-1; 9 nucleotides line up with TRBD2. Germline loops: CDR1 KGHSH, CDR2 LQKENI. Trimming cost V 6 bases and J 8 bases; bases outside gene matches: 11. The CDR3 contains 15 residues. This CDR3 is CASSRSSGISHEQFF. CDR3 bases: TGTGCCAGCTCGCGCTCTAGCGGGATCTCACATGAGCAGTTCTTC.

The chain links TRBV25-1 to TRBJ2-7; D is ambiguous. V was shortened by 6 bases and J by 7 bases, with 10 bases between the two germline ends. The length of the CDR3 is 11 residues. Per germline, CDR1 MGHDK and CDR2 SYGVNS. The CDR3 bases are TGTGCCAGCAGCCGAGGTAGGGAGCAGTACTTC. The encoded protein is CASSRGREQYF.

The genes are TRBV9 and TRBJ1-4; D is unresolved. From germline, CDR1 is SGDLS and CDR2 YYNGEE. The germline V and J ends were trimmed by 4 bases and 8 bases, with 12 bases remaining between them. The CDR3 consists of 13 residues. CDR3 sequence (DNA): TGTGCCAGCAGCCCTCCGGGTGGAGAAAAACTGTTTTTT. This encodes CASSPPGGEKLFF. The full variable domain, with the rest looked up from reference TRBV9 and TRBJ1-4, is DSGVTQTPKHLITATGQRVTLRCSPRSGDLSVYWYQQSLDQGLQFLIQYYNGEERAKGNILERFSAQQFPDLHSELNLSSLELGDSALYFCASSPPGGEKLFFGSGTQLSVL.

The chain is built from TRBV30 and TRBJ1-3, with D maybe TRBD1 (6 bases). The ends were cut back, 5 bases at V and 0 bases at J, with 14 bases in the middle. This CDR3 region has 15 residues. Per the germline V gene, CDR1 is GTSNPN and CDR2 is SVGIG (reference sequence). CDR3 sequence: CAWAKGVNSGNTIYF. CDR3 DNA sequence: TGTGCCTGGGCCAAGGGGGTTAACTCTGGAAACACCATATATTTT.

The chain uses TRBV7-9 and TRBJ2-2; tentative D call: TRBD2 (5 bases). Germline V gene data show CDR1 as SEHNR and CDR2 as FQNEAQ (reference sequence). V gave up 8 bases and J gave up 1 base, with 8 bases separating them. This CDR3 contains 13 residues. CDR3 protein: CASGGWNTGELFF. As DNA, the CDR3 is TGTGCCAGCGGAGGTTGGAACACCGGGGAGCTGTTTTTT.

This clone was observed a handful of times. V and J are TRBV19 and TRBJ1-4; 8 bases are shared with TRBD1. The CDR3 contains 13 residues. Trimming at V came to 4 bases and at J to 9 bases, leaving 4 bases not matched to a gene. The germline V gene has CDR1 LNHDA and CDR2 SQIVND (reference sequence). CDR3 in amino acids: CASSKGQAQKLFF. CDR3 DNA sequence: TGTGCCAGTAGTAAGGGACAGGCCCAAAAACTGTTTTTT.

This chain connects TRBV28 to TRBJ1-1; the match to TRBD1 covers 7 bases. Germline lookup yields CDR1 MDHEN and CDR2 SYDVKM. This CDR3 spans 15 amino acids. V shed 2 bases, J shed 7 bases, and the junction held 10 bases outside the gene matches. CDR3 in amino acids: CASSLEGAGRNEAFF. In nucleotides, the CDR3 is TGTGCCAGCAGTTTAGAGGGGGCGGGTAGAAATGAAGCTTTCTTT.

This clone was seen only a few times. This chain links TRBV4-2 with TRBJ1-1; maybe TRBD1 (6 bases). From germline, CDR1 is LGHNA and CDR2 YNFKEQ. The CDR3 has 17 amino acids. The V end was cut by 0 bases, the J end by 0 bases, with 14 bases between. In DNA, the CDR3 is TGTGCCAGCAGCCAAGAAGGGGGTGGTTTTATGAACACTGAAGCTTTCTTT. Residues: CASSQEGGGFMNTEAFF.

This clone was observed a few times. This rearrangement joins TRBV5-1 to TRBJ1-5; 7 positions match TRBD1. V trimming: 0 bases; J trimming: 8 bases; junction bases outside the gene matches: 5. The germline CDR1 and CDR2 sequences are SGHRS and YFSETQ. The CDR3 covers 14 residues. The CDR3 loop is CASSLAGGLEPQHF. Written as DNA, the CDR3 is TGCGCCAGCAGCTTGGCAGGGGGTTTAGAGCCCCAGCATTTT. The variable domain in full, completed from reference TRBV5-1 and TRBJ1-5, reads KAGVTQTPRYLIKTRGQQVTLSCSPISGHRSVSWYQQTPGQGLQFLFEYFSETQRNKGNFPGRFSGRQFSNSRSEMNVSTLELGDSALYLCASSLAGGLEPQHFGDGTRLSIL.

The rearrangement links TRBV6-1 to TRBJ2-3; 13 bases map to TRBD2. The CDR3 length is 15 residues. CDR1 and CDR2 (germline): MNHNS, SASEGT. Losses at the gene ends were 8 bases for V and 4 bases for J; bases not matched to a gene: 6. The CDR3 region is CASGTSGTRADTQYF. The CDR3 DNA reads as TGTGCCAGCGGGACTAGCGGGACCCGGGCAGATACGCAGTATTTT.

CDR3 coding DNA: TGTGCCATCAGTGAGTCGAAACGGGGCACAGATACGCAGTATTTT. Its protein product is CAISESKRGTDTQYF. This chain links TRBV10-3 with TRBJ2-3, with D unresolved. The V end was cut by 0 bases, the J end by 1 base, with 8 bases between. The CDR3 loop spans 15 amino acids. Germline V gives CDR1 ENHRY, CDR2 SYGVKD.

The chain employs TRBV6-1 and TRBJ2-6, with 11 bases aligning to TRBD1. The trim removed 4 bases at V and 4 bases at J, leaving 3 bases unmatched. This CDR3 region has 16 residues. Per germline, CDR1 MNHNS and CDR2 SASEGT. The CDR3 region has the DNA TGTGCCAGCAGTGTTGGGACAGGGGGAGGGGCCAACGTCCTGACTTTC. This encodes CASSVGTGGGANVLTF.